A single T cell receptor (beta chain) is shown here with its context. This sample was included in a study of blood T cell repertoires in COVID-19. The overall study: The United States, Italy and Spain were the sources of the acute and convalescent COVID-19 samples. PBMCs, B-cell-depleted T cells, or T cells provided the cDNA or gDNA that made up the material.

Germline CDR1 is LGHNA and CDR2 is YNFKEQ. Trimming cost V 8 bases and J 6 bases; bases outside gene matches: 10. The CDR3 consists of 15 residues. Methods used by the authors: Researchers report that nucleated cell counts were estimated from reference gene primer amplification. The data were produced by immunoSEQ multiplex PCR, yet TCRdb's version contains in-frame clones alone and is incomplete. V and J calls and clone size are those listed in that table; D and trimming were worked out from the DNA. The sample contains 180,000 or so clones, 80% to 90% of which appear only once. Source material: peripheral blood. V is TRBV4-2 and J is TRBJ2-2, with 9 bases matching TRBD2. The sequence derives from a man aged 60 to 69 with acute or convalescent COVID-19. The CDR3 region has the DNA TGTGCCAGCGCCGAGGGGACTAGCAGGGCCGGGGAGCTGTTTTTT. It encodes CASAEGTSRAGELFF.